This T cell receptor beta chain was sequenced in a study of cytomegalovirus exposure and HLA in healthy donors. Overall study results and limits: Specific recognition of CMV antigens was confirmed in vitro for three chains (all CMV-associated). There were 150 to 200 TCR beta chains listed as cytomegalovirus-associated. Despite most TCR sequences being rare, some public TCRs occurred in many donors.

V lost 6 bases to trimming and J lost 3 bases; unmatched junction nucleotides: 14. This CDR3 comprises 16 residues. Germline V gene data show CDR1 as MDHEN and CDR2 as SYDVKM. Concerning this clone itself: Antigen specificity is unknown.

Primers: 60 Vbeta forward and 13 Jbeta reverse. In the authors' methods: In a later analysis, tens of millions of unique TCR beta chains included roughly 11 million shared by two or more donors. Data came from immunoSEQ multiplex PCR; TCRdb stores just in-frame clones and leaves some out. The D gene and trimming were derived from the DNA, and the V and J assignments and clone size from that table. This table has about 94,000 clones, over 50% appearing once. The gene calls are TRBV28 and TRBJ2-7; TRBD2 matches 7 bases. The sequenced sample was PBMCs. The receptor comes from a man aged 25-45 years in good health and CMV-seronegative. Here the CDR3 DNA reads TGTGCCAGCAGCACGGACTGGGGGGAGGGATTCTACGAGCAGTACTTC. Residues: CASSTDWGEGFYEQYF.